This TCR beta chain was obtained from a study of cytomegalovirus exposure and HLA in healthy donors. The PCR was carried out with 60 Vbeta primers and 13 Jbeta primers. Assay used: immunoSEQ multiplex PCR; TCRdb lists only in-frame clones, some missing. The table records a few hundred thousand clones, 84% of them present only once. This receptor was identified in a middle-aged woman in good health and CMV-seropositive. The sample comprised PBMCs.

CDR3: CASSPRLAENTGELFF. The CDR3 region has the DNA TGTGCCAGCAGCCCAAGACTAGCGGAGAACACCGGGGAGCTGTTTTTT. This sequence joins TRBV7-7 and TRBJ2-2; 9 bases match TRBD2. From germline, CDR1 is SSHAT and CDR2 FNYEAQ (reference sequence). V shed 5 bases and J 1 base; nucleotides not matched to a gene: 5. This CDR3 comprises 16 residues.